These T cell receptor beta chains were read from a single sample in a study of CD8 T cells in ankylosing spondylitis. MiXCR was run by TCRdb on the 5' RACE reads, yielding one entry per CDR3 protein. The table has 400,000 to 450,000 distinct CDR3 sequences, 17% seen once. Sequencing was performed on blood, either unsorted or a sorted T cell fraction (not recorded which). These receptor sequences come from a male donor with ankylosing spondylitis. The CDR3 runs from the conserved cysteine through the conserved F or W. The D gene is left open where the match is weak. Size tells how often a clone was seen (once, few, many) or the class of an expanded clone, and some rows leave it out.

j_gene | abundance | v_gene | d_gene | CDR3nt | CDR3aa
TRBJ2-6 | - | TRBV7-6 | - | TGTGCCAGCAGCTTAGTTGTTGGGGGTCTGGGGGCCAACGTCCTGACTTTC | CASSLVVGGLGANVLTF
TRBJ2-2 | - | TRBV5-1 | TRBD2 | TGCGCCAGCAGCTCGGGGACTAAGGTGACCGGGGAGCTGTTTTTT | CASSSGTKVTGELFF
TRBJ1-4 | - | TRBV5-1 | - | TGCGCCAGCAGCCGTGCCGGGGGGCGCGAGGAAAAACTGTTTTTT | CASSRAGGREEKLFF
TRBJ1-1 | few | TRBV3-1 | - | TGTGCCAGCAGCCACCTCACCAGTCCTGAAGCTTTCTTT | CASSHLTSPEAFF
TRBJ2-1 | - | TRBV5-1 | TRBD2 | TGCGCCAGCGCTCGGGGGGGGACTGGCTACAATGAGCAGTTCTTC | CASARGGTGYNEQFF
TRBJ1-6 | few | TRBV12-3/TRBV12-4 | - | TGTGCCAGCAGTTTAGGATGGGCGAATTCACCCCTCCACTTT | CASSLGWANSPLHF
TRBJ1-3 | - | TRBV12-3/TRBV12-4 | - | TGTGCCAGCAGTCTAAGGTGGAGCTCTGGAAACACCATATATTTT | CASSLRWSSGNTIYF
TRBJ2-6 | many | TRBV5-1 | - | TGCGCCAGCAGCAACACCCCCTCTGGGGCCAACGTCCTGACTTTC | CASSNTPSGANVLTF
TRBJ1-2 | few | TRBV3-1 | - | TGTGCCAGCAGCCAGGAAGGGCTCGGGGGCTACACCTTC | CASSQEGLGGYTF
TRBJ2-7 | many | TRBV20-1 | - | TGCAGTGCTAGAGTAGGGGGGAGCGAGCAGTACTTC | CSARVGGSEQYF
TRBJ2-1 | few | TRBV6-1 | - | TGTGCCAGCAGACTCTTTGGACCGAGCTCCTACAATGAGCAGTTCTTC | CASRLFGPSSYNEQFF
TRBJ2-7 | - | TRBV5-1 | - | TGCGCCAGCAGCTTGGGCTCAGCGGGTACTACCTACGAGCAGTACTTC | CASSLGSAGTTYEQYF
TRBJ1-1 | - | TRBV5-1 | - | TGCGCCAGCAGCTTGGAAGGCAGGGGAGGGTCTGAAGCTTTCTTT | CASSLEGRGGSEAFF
TRBJ1-1 | - | TRBV9 | - | TGTGCCAGCAGCGTAGTTGCGGACCGCCAAGCTTTCTTT | CASSVVADRQAFF
TRBJ2-3 | many | TRBV12-3/TRBV12-4 | - | TGTGCCAGCAGTTGGGGACTCCTTCGCACAGATACGCAGTATTTT | CASSWGLLRTDTQYF
TRBJ2-5 | many | TRBV2 | - | TGTGCCAGCACCCGGGCGCTCTGGGGGCAAGAGACCCAGTACTTC | CASTRALWGQETQYF
TRBJ2-3 | many | TRBV20-1 | TRBD1 | TGCAGTGCTAGCACAGGGGCCGTAAGCACAGATACGCAGTATTTT | CSASTGAVSTDTQYF
TRBJ2-6 | - | TRBV3-1 | - | TGTGCCAGCAGCCAAGAACCAGGTCAAAACGTCCTGACTTTC | CASSQEPGQNVLTF
TRBJ2-1 | few | TRBV7-3 | TRBD2 | TGTGCCAGCAGCGCCACCGGGACTAGTAACAATGAGCAGTTCTTC | CASSATGTSNNEQFF
TRBJ2-7 | - | TRBV5-1 | - | TGCGCCAGCAGCTTGGCACAGGAGTCCAACGAGCAGTACTTC | CASSLAQESNEQYF
TRBJ2-2 | - | TRBV6-1 | - | TGTGCCAGCACCCGGGACCGTAACACCGGGGAGCTGTTTTTT | CASTRDRNTGELFF
TRBJ2-3 | - | TRBV3-1 | - | TGTGCCAGCAGCCCCCAGGGCGGGAACACAGATACGCAGTATTTT | CASSPQGGNTDTQYF
TRBJ2-4 | few | TRBV28 | - | TGTGCCAGCTCCCGTCGCGGGGCAGGGGAGTACATTCAGTACTTC | CASSRRGAGEYIQYF
TRBJ1-1 | - | TRBV18 | TRBD1 | TGTGCCAGCTCACGTGACGGACAGGGTTCTGAAGCTTTCTTT | CASSRDGQGSEAFF
TRBJ1-1 | many | TRBV12-3/TRBV12-4 | - | TGTGCCAGCAGGGAAAGGGAACTGAACACTGAAGCTTTCTTT | CASRERELNTEAFF
TRBJ1-6 | - | TRBV2 | - | TGTACCAGCAGCACAGGGAAACTGAGCTCCTATAATTCACCCCTCCACTTT | CTSSTGKLSSYNSPLHF
TRBJ2-1 | few | TRBV7-3 | TRBD2 | TGTGCCAGCAGCCCAACTAGCGGGAAGAATGAGCAGTTCTTC | CASSPTSGKNEQFF
TRBJ1-1 | - | TRBV14 | - | TGTGCCAGCAGCCAAATCGCAGGGTACACTGAAGCTTTCTTT | CASSQIAGYTEAFF
TRBJ1-2 | few | TRBV20-1 | TRBD1 | TGCAGTGCCCCCCGGGACAGGGGCTCAGTTAACTATGGCTACACCTTC | CSAPRDRGSVNYGYTF
TRBJ1-1 | many | TRBV12-3/TRBV12-4 | TRBD1 | TGTGCCAGCAGTTACGACGGGACAGGGAACACTGAAGCTTTCTTT | CASSYDGTGNTEAFF
TRBJ2-3 | many | TRBV5-1 | - | TGCGCCAGCAGCTTGTTTACTGGGGGACGGGATACGCAGTATTTT | CASSLFTGGRDTQYF
TRBJ1-2 | few | TRBV20-1 | TRBD1 | TGCAGTGCTAGAGTACAGGGGACTTCGTACACCTTC | CSARVQGTSYTF
TRBJ1-1 | - | TRBV11-3 | - | TGTGCCAGCAGCTTAGTATCCCAGGGACGCGGTGAAGCTTTCTTT | CASSLVSQGRGEAFF
TRBJ1-6 | few | TRBV6-2/TRBV6-3 | TRBD1 | TGTGCCAGCTGCGACCGGGACAGGGTGACACCCCTCCACTTT | CASCDRDRVTPLHF
TRBJ2-3 | few | TRBV7-9 | - | TGTGCCAGCAGCTCAGCAGGACAGCGGAGCACAGATACGCAGTATTTT | CASSSAGQRSTDTQYF
TRBJ2-1 | few | TRBV20-1 | TRBD2 | TGCAGTGCTACCAGCGGGGCAATCTACAATGAGCAGTTCTTC | CSATSGAIYNEQFF
TRBJ2-4 | - | TRBV5-6 | - | TGTGCCAGCAGCAGGGGTGGGGAATTAGCCAAAAACATTCAGTACTTC | CASSRGGELAKNIQYF
TRBJ1-2 | - | TRBV6-1 | - | TGTGCCAGCAGCTTTCGGGGGGCGGACTATGGCTACACCTTC | CASSFRGADYGYTF
TRBJ1-6 | few | TRBV6-1 | - | TGTGCCAGCAGTAGCGGGGGGGGCATTAATTCACCCCTCCACTTT | CASSSGGGINSPLHF
TRBJ1-1 | few | TRBV20-1 | - | TGCAGTGCTTATCCTCCCCGGGGGGTGAACACTGAAGCTTTCTTT | CSAYPPRGVNTEAFF
TRBJ1-1 | - | TRBV6-1 | - | TGTGCCAGCAGCCAGAGACAGTTAAACACTGAAGCTTTCTTT | CASSQRQLNTEAFF